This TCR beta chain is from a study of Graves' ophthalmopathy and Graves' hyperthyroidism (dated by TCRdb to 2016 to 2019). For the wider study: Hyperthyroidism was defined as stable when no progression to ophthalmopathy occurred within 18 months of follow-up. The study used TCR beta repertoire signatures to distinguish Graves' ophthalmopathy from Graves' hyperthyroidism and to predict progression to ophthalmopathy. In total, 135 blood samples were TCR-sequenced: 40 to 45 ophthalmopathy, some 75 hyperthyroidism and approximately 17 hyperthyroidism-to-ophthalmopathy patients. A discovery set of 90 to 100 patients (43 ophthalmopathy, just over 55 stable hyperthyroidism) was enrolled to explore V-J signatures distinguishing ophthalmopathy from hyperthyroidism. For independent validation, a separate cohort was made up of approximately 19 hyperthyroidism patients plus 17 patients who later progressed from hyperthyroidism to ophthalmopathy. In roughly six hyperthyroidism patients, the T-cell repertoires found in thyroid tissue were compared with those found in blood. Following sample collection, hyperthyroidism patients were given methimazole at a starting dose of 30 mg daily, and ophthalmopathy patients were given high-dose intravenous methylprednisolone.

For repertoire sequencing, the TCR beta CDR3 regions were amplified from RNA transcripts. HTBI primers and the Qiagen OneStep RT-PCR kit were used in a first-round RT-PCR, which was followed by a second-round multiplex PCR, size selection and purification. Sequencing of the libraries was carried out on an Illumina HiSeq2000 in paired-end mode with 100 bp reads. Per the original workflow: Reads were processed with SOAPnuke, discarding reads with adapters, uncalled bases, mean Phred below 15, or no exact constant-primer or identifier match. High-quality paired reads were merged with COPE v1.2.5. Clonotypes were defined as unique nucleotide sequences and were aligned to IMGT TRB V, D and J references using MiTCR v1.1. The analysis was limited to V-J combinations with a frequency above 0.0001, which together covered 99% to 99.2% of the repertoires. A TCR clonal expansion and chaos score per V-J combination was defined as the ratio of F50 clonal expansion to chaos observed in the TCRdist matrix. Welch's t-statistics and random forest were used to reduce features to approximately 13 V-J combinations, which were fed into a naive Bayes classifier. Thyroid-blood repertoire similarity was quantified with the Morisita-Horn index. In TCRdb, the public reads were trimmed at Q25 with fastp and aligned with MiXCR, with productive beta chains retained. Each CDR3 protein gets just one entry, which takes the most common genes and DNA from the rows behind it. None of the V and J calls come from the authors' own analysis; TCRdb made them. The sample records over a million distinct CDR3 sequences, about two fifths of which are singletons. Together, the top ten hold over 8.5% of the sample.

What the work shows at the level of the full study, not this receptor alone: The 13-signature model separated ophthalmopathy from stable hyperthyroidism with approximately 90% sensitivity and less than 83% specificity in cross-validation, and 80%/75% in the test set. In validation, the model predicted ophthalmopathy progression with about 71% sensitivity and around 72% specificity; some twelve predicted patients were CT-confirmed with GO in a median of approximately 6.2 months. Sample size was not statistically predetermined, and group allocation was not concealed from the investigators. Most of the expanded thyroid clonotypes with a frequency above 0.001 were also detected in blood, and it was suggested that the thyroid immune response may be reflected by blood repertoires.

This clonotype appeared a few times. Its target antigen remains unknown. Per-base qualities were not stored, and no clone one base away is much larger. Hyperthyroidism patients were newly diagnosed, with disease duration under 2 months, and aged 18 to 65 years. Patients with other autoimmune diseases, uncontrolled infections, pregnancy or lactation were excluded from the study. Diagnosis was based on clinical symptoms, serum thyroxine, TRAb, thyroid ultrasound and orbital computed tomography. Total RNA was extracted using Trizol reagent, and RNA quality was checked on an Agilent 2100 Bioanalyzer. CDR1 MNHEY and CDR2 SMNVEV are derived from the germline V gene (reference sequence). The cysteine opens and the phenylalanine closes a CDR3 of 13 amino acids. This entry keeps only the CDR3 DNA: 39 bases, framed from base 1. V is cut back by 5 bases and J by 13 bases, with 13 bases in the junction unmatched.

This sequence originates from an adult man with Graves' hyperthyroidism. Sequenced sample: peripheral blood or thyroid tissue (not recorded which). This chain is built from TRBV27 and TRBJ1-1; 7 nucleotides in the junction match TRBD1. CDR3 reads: CASSPADRDSFFF. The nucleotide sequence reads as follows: TGTGCCAGCAGTCCAGCTGACCGGGACAGTTTTTTCTTT.